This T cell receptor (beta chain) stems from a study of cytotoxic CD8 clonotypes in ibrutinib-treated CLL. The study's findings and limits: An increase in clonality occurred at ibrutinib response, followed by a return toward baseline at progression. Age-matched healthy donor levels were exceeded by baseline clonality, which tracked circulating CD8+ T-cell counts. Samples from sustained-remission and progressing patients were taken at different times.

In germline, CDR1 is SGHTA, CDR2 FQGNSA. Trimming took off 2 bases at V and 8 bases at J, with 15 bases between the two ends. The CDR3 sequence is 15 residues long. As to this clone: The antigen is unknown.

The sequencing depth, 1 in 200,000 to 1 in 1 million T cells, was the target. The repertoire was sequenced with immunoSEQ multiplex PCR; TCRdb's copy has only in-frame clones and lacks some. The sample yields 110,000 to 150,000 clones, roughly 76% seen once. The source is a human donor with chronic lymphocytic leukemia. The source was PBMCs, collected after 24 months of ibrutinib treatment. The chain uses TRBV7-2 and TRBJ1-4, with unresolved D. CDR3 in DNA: TGTGCCAGCAGCTTATTGGGGAGGGAGGACGAAAAACTGTTTTTT. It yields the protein CASSLLGREDEKLFF. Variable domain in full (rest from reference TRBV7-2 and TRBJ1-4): GAGVSQSPSNKVTEKGKDVELRCDPISGHTALYWYRQSLGQGLEFLIYFQGNSAPDKSGLPSDRFSAERTGGSVSTLTIQRTQQEDSAVYLCASSLLGREDEKLFFGSGTQLSVL.